This is a list of T cell receptor beta chains from one sample in a study of regulatory T cells in long-lasting Graves disease. TCRdb re-called the multiplex PCR reads through MiXCR, storing one row per CDR3 protein. Among 510,000 or so distinct CDR3 sequences listed, about 12% were seen once. The data also belong to a second study, concerning T cells in Graves' hyperthyroidism and ophthalmopathy.

This sample comprised peripheral blood mononuclear cells (PBMCs), obtained at new diagnosis, from a patient treated with antithyroid drugs. The source is a woman in her 30s with Graves disease. The CDR3 runs from the conserved cysteine through the conserved F or W. The D gene is left open where the match is weak. Not every row has a clone size; where given, it reads once, few, many or a size class.

D gene,J gene,V gene,clone size,CDR3 protein,CDR3 DNA
NA,TRBJ2-5,TRBV20-1,NA,CSGLGNQETQYF,TGCAGTGGCTTAGGGAATCAAGAGACCCAGTACTTC
NA,TRBJ1-1,TRBV30,many,CAWSVWQNTEAFF,TGTGCCTGGAGTGTATGGCAGAACACTGAAGCTTTCTTT
TRBD1,TRBJ2-7,TRBV4-1,many,CASSHYLAQGAYEQYF,TGCGCCAGCAGCCACTATTTAGCACAGGGGGCCTACGAGCAGTACTTC
TRBD2,TRBJ2-5,TRBV27,NA,CASSKLAGKTQETQYF,TGTGCCAGCAGTAAACTAGCGGGAAAGACGCAAGAGACCCAGTACTTC
TRBD2,TRBJ2-7,TRBV27,many,CASSSVAGGPTYEQYF,TGTGCCAGCAGTTCCGTAGCGGGAGGGCCCACCTACGAGCAGTACTTC
NA,TRBJ1-1,TRBV25-1,many,CASEQGYGTEAFF,TGTGCCAGTGAACAGGGATACGGCACTGAAGCTTTCTTT
NA,TRBJ2-5,TRBV27,many,CASSLGQGRETQYF,TGTGCCAGCAGCTTGGGGCAGGGGCGCGAGACCCAGTACTTC
TRBD2,TRBJ2-1,TRBV30,NA,CAWSRTSGSSNNEQFF,TGTGCCTGGAGTCGGACTAGCGGGAGCTCTAACAATGAGCAGTTCTTC
NA,TRBJ1-1,TRBV5-1,many,CASFFGLLNTEAFF,TGCGCCAGTTTCTTCGGACTCTTGAACACTGAAGCTTTCTTT
TRBD1,TRBJ1-2,TRBV7-2,many,CASSPSWQGVGYTF,TGTGCCAGCAGCCCGAGTTGGCAGGGGGTCGGCTACACCTTC
NA,TRBJ2-7,TRBV6-1,NA,CASSEARGWIEQYF,TGTGCCAGCAGTGAAGCAAGGGGGTGGATTGAGCAGTACTTC
NA,TRBJ1-1,TRBV5-1,NA,CASSLRESKTEAFF,TGCGCCAGCAGCTTACGGGAGTCGAAAACTGAAGCTTTCTTT
TRBD2,TRBJ2-1,TRBV20-1,NA,CSARDLAGSNNEQFF,TGCAGTGCTAGAGACCTAGCGGGGTCGAACAATGAGCAGTTCTTC
NA,TRBJ2-5,TRBV11-1,many,CASSLGVLQETQYF,TGTGCCAGCAGCCTCGGCGTTCTCCAAGAGACCCAGTACTTC
TRBD1,TRBJ2-3,TRBV7-9,many,CASSSYDRDPTDTQYF,TGTGCCAGCAGCAGCTACGACAGGGATCCCACAGATACGCAGTATTTT
NA,TRBJ2-7,TRBV2,NA,CASILGLSSCEQYF,TGTGCCAGCATTTTAGGACTGAGCTCCTGCGAGCAGTACTTC
NA,TRBJ2-1,TRBV2,many,CASNGVGGEYNEQFF,TGTGCCAGCAACGGCGTGGGCGGAGAGTACAATGAGCAGTTCTTC
NA,TRBJ2-7,TRBV4-1,NA,CASSQGSGRAYEQYF,TGCGCCAGCAGCCAAGGGTCGGGGCGGGCCTACGAGCAGTACTTC
NA,TRBJ1-1,TRBV7-3,few,CASSLQGINTEAFF,TGTGCCAGCAGTTTACAGGGAATCAACACTGAAGCTTTCTTT
NA,TRBJ1-4,TRBV7-2,many,CASSSRQANEKLFF,TGTGCCAGCAGCTCGCGACAGGCGAATGAAAAACTGTTTTTT
TRBD1,TRBJ1-6,TRBV7-2,NA,CASSLAPNGQGLNSPLHF,TGTGCCAGCAGCTTAGCCCCAAACGGACAGGGTCTTAATTCACCCCTCCACTTT
NA,TRBJ1-2,TRBV2,many,CASSEEGSGSGYTF,TGTGCCAGCAGTGAAGAGGGGTCAGGGAGTGGCTACACCTTC
NA,TRBJ2-5,TRBV4-2,few,CASSQEGSPRGETQYF,TGTGCCAGCAGCCAAGAGGGTAGCCCACGAGGGGAGACCCAGTACTTC
NA,TRBJ1-1,TRBV29-1,many,CSVEDWIIEKAFF,TGCAGCGTTGAAGACTGGATAATTGAGAAAGCTTTCTTT
TRBD1,TRBJ2-2,TRBV6-1,few,CASSKGAPNTGELFF,TGTGCCAGCAGTAAGGGGGCGCCGAACACCGGGGAGCTGTTTTTT
NA,TRBJ1-2,TRBV12-3/TRBV12-4,many,CASSLGAFDFWYGYTF,TGTGCCAGCAGTTTGGGGGCCTTCGATTTCTGGTATGGCTACACCTTC
NA,TRBJ1-1,TRBV6-1,many,CASGPRNTEAFF,TGTGCCAGCGGCCCCAGGAACACTGAAGCTTTCTTT
NA,TRBJ2-5,TRBV6-1,many,CASSPKGFIEGETQYF,TGTGCCAGCAGTCCCAAAGGATTCATCGAGGGGGAGACCCAGTACTTC
NA,TRBJ1-4,TRBV30,many,CAWSPPFPRVEEKLFF,TGTGCCTGGAGTCCCCCATTCCCCAGGGTGGAGGAAAAACTGTTTTTT
NA,TRBJ2-1,TRBV30,many,CAWSTDSSSYNEQFF,TGTGCCTGGAGTACGGACAGTTCTTCCTACAATGAGCAGTTCTTC
TRBD1,TRBJ1-2,TRBV6-2/TRBV6-3,many,CASSLTDRGNYGYTF,TGTGCCAGCAGTTTAACCGACAGGGGTAACTATGGCTACACCTTC
NA,TRBJ2-1,TRBV28,many,CASSFLRGSYNEQFF,TGTGCCAGCAGTTTTCTCAGAGGCTCCTACAATGAGCAGTTCTTC
NA,TRBJ2-7,TRBV28,NA,CASSLFSESSYEQYF,TGTGCCAGCAGTTTATTTTCCGAGAGCTCCTACGAGCAGTACTTC
TRBD2,TRBJ2-3,TRBV10-3,NA,CAVSDKGGADTQYF,TGTGCCGTCAGTGATAAGGGAGGGGCAGATACGCAGTATTTT
TRBD2,TRBJ2-1,TRBV18,many,CASSPQAGVVNEQFF,TGTGCCAGCTCACCGCAAGCGGGAGTAGTCAATGAGCAGTTCTTC
TRBD2,TRBJ2-7,TRBV12-3/TRBV12-4,many,CASSRNSGGFEQYF,TGTGCCAGCAGCCGGAATAGCGGGGGATTCGAGCAGTACTTC
TRBD2,TRBJ2-1,TRBV27,NA,CASSLGGNSEQFF,TGTGCCAGCAGTTTGGGAGGGAACAGTGAGCAGTTCTTC
NA,TRBJ1-2,TRBV28,many,CASTITGFLGYTF,TGTGCCAGCACCATAACAGGCTTTCTAGGCTACACCTTC
NA,TRBJ2-5,TRBV6-5,many,CASSYPEETQYF,TGTGCCAGCAGTTACCCGGAAGAGACCCAGTACTTC
NA,TRBJ2-2,TRBV12-3/TRBV12-4,many,CASSLRGAQGTGELFF,TGTGCCAGCAGTTTACGAGGGGCGCAGGGCACCGGGGAGCTGTTTTTT
NA,TRBJ2-3,TRBV15,many,CATSIPGGSTDTQYF,TGTGCCACCAGCATCCCGGGCGGGAGCACAGATACGCAGTATTTT
NA,TRBJ2-5,TRBV11-2,many,CASSSIARRGGETQYF,TGTGCCAGCAGCTCCATAGCTCGTCGAGGAGGAGAGACCCAGTACTTC
NA,TRBJ2-7,TRBV7-9,NA,CASSRGREYEQYF,TGTGCCAGCAGTCGCGGAAGGGAGTACGAGCAGTACTTC
TRBD1,TRBJ1-1,TRBV2,many,CASNENRGGTTEAFF,TGTGCCAGCAACGAGAACAGGGGAGGGACCACTGAAGCTTTCTTT
TRBD2,TRBJ2-2,TRBV7-9,few,CASSWRTSMTNTGELFF,TGTGCCAGCAGCTGGCGGACTAGCATGACGAACACCGGGGAGCTGTTTTTT
NA,TRBJ2-1,TRBV28,many,CASSLSGGGPGAYNEQFF,TGTGCCAGCAGTTTATCAGGGGGGGGACCCGGAGCCTACAATGAGCAGTTCTTC
TRBD1,TRBJ1-5,TRBV28,many,CASGTGLNQPQHF,TGTGCCAGCGGGACAGGGTTGAATCAGCCCCAGCATTTT
TRBD2,TRBJ2-5,TRBV11-2,many,CASSFLGGKETQYF,TGTGCCAGCAGCTTTTTGGGGGGGAAAGAGACCCAGTACTTC
NA,TRBJ2-5,TRBV20-1,many,CSARGVETQYF,TGCAGTGCTAGGGGGGTGGAGACCCAGTACTTC
NA,TRBJ2-3,TRBV30,NA,CAWDPLGPPEGDTQYF,TGTGCCTGGGACCCCTTGGGCCCCCCGGAGGGAGATACGCAGTATTTT